One and the same sample provided the 9 T cell receptor beta chains below, sequenced in a study of blood T cells in healthy people across ages. The use of a sample-barcoded 5' primer and a J-beta primer mix characterized a second PCR of roughly 6 to 11 cycles. Each CDR3 protein gets one entry after TCRdb re-called the 5' RACE reads with MiXCR. The top ten hold 3.6% of the sample, which has more than 500,000 distinct CDR3 sequences, around 27% seen once. This sample also belongs to another study, concerning T cells of mothers and their children.

The sequencing sample was made of blood. These receptors all stem from a boy aged 2 to 9 in good health.

This chain joins TRBV7-9 and TRBJ1-6; the D gene is possibly TRBD1 (5 bases). The CDR3 has 15 amino acids. V was shortened by 7 bases and J by 2 bases, with 12 bases between the two germline ends. Germline values: CDR1 SEHNR, CDR2 FQNEAQ (reference sequence). The CDR3 coding sequence is TGTGCCAGCACCCTAGGGACGGCCTATAATTCACCCCTCCACTTT. It is translated as CASTLGTAYNSPLHF.

The CDR3 protein is CSASTDAFPYEQYF. The DNA for the CDR3 is TGCAGTGCTAGCACAGACGCGTTCCCCTACGAGCAGTACTTC. The chain links TRBV20-1 to TRBJ2-7; D unresolved. The CDR3 consists of 14 residues. The V end was cut by 3 bases, the J end by 2 bases, with 14 bases between. Germline V gene lookup returns CDR1 DFQATT and CDR2 SNEGSKA (reference sequence).

The chain links TRBV20-1 to TRBJ2-7, with TRBD1 matching 7 bases. V was pared by 2 bases and J by 0 bases, with 4 bases of the junction left unmatched. Germline lookup yields CDR1 DFQATT and CDR2 SNEGSKA (reference sequence). The length of the CDR3 is 14 residues. CDR3 bases: TGCAGTGCTAGACTGAGGACAGGCTCCTACGAGCAGTACTTC. As protein: CSARLRTGSYEQYF.

There are a few counts of this clonotype. This rearrangement joins TRBV5-4 to TRBJ2-2; D may be TRBD2 (5 bases). The germline V gene has CDR1 SGHNT and CDR2 YYREEE (reference sequence). Trimming removed 0 bases at V and 2 bases at J, with 14 bases between. The CDR3 length is 17 residues. Here the CDR3 DNA reads TGTGCCAGCAGCTTGGTCCCCGGGAAATATAACACCGGGGAGCTGTTTTTT. Translating it yields CASSLVPGKYNTGELFF.

The V and J genes are TRBV11-2 and TRBJ1-1; D is unresolved. Trimming took 3 bases from V and 0 from J, leaving 14 bases between them. Germline values: CDR1 SGHAT, CDR2 FQNNGV. The CDR3 totals 16 residues. The CDR3 coding sequence is TGTGCCAGCAGCTTCGGCCCGGCCCACATGAACACTGAAGCTTTCTTT. This sequence encodes CASSFGPAHMNTEAFF.

This clonotype has a handful of counts. The chain is built from TRBV27 and TRBJ2-5; the D gene is possibly TRBD2 (5 bases). CDR3 size: 13 residues. Trimming left V 7 bases short and J 7 bases short, with 16 bases between. The germline gives CDR1 MNHEY, CDR2 SMNVEV (reference sequence). CDR3 in DNA: TGTGCCAGCACCCCTGGGCTAGGAGGGACCCAGTACTTC. Protein product: CASTPGLGGTQYF.

As DNA, the CDR3 is TGCGCCAGCGCCGACGGACGTTCGACTAATGAAAAACTGTTTTTT. Translating gives CASADGRSTNEKLFF. This rearrangement joins TRBV5-1 to TRBJ1-4; D unclear. The CDR3 is 15 amino acids. The germline V gene encodes CDR1 SGHRS and CDR2 YFSETQ. The ends were cut back, 7 bases at V and 2 bases at J, with 15 bases in the middle.

This clonotype was seen just once. The rearrangement uses TRBV7-9 and TRBJ2-3, with 8 bases matching TRBD2. With 2 bases clipped from V and 1 base from J, the junction kept 5 bases outside the gene matches. The CDR3 is made up of 16 amino acids. Germline CDR1 SEHNR, CDR2 FQNEAQ (reference sequence). In nucleotides, the CDR3 is TGTGCCAGCAGCTTAATAGCGGGGAACCGCACAGATACGCAGTATTTT. Translation gives CASSLIAGNRTDTQYF. The complete variable domain, with remaining parts taken from reference TRBV7-9 and TRBJ2-3, reads DTGVSQNPRHKITKRGQNVTFRCDPISEHNRLYWYRQTLGQGPEFLTYFQNEAQLEKSRLLSDRFSAERPKGSFSTLEIQRTEQGDSAMYLCASSLIAGNRTDTQYFGPGTRLTVL.

This chain links TRBV4-1 with TRBJ2-5; D not resolved. The J call is in doubt because the DNA end fits TRBJ2-7 better. The CDR3 totals 15 residues. Germline V lookup: CDR1 MGHRA, CDR2 YSYEKL. CDR3: CASSQGPGNTYEQYF. In DNA form, the CDR3 reads TGCGCCAGCAGCCAAGGCCCCGGCAACACCTACGAGCAGTACTTC.